One T cell receptor (beta chain) is described in this entry. The antigen remains undetermined. The source of the sample is a study of response to subunit inactivated influenza vaccine. Germline V gene data show CDR1 as DFQATT and CDR2 as SNEGSKA (reference sequence). The CDR3 covers 13 residues. J lost 9 bases, V lost 6 bases, and 7 bases had no gene match. Study outcomes and limitations: After each seasonal influenza vaccination, few new T cells are recruited, the authors suggested.

TCRdb redid the calling of the RT-PCR reads with MiXCR, one entry per CDR3 protein. The sample consists of roughly 700,000 distinct CDR3 sequences, approximately 14% of them appearing once. The TCR comes from a man over 45 who received an inactivated influenza vaccine. This specimen consisted of PBMCs from blood, obtained 14 to 15 days before vaccination. V and J are TRBV20-1 and TRBJ1-6, with TRBD1 matching over 8 bases. CDR3 sequence: CSALRDRISPLHF. The CDR3, as DNA: TGCAGTGCCCTGAGGGACAGGATTTCACCCCTCCACTTT.